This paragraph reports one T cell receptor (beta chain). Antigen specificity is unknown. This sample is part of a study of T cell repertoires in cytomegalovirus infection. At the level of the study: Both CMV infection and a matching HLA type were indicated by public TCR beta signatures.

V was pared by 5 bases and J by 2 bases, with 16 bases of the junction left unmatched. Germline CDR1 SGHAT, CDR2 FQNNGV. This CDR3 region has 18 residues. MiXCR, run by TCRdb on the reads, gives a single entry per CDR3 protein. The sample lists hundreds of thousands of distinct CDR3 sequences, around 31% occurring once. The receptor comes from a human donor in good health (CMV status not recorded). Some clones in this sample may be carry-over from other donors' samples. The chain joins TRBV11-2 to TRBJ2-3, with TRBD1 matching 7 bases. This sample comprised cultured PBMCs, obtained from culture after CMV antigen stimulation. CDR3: CASSPHPTGPNPTDTQYF. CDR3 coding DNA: TGTGCCAGCAGCCCCCACCCGACAGGGCCAAACCCCACAGATACGCAGTATTTT.